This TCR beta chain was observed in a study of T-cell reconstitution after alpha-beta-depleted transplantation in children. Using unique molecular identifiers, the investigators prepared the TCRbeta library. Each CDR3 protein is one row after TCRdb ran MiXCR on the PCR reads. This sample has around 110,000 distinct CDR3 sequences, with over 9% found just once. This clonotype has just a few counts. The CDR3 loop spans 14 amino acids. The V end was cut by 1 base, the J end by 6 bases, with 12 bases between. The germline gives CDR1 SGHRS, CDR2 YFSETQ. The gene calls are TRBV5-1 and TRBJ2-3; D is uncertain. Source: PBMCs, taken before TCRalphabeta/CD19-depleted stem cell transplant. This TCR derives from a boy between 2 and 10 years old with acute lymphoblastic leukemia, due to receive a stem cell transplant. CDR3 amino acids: CASSLKFDRDTQYF. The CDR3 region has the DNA TGCGCCAGCAGCTTGAAGTTTGACCGCGATACGCAGTATTTT.